This T cell receptor beta chain was captured by sequencing in a study of patients and donors after allogeneic stem cell transplantation. The V end lost 4 bases, the J end lost 0 bases, and 11 bases lay between the germline ends. CDR3 length: 15 residues. Each CDR3 protein is one row after TCRdb ran MiXCR on the RT-PCR reads. The data contain 150,000 to 200,000 distinct CDR3 sequences, around 28% of them seen just once; the ten biggest clones take up roughly 3%. The gene calls are TRBV12-3 or TRBV12-4 and TRBJ2-3, with D perhaps TRBD1 (5 bases). The sample taken for sequencing was blood, either unsorted or a sorted T cell fraction (not recorded which). This TCR came from a human donor who was either an allogeneic HSCT recipient or a stem cell or donor lymphocyte infusion donor (not recorded which). It is not recorded whose cells these are; they may come from a transplant donor. The CDR3 bases are TGTGCCAGCAGTTACCAGGGTCGGAGCACAGATACGCAGTATTTT. Translating gives CASSYQGRSTDTQYF.